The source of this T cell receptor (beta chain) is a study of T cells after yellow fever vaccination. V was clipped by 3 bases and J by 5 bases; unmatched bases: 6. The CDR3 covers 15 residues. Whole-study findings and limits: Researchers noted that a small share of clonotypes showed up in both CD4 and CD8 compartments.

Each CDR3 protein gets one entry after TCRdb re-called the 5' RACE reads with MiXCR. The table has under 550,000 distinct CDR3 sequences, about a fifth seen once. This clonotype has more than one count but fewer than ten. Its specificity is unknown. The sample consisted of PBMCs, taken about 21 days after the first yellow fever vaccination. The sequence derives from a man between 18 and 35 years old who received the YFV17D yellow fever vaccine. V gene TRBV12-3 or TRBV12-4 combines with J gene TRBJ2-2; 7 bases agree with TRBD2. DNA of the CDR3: TGTGCCAGCAGTTTGGGCTTACTAGCGACCGGGGAGCTGTTTTTT. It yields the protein CASSLGLLATGELFF.